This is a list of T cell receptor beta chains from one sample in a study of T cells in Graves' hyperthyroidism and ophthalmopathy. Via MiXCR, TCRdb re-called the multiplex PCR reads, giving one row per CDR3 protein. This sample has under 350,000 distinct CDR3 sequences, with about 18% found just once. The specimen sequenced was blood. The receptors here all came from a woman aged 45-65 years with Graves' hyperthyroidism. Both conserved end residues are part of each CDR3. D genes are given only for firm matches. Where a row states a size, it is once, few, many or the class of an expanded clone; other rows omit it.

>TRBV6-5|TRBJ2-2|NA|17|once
TGTGCCAGCAGTTACTCGAAAGGCAGAGCGAACACCGGGGAGCTGTTTTTT
CASSYSKGRANTGELFF
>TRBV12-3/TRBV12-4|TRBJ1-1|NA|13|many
TGTGCCAGCAGTGCGATTCGGGCGACTGAAGCTTTCTTT
CASSAIRATEAFF
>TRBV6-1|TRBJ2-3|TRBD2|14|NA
TGTGCCAGCAGAACATTCGGGGGGACAGATACGCAGTATTTT
CASRTFGGTDTQYF
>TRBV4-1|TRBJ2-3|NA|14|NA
TGCGCCAGCAGCCAAGACAATGCTCCAGATACGCAGTATTTT
CASSQDNAPDTQYF
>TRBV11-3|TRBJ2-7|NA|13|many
TGTGCCAGCAGCTTACGGCTAGCTGGGGAGCAGTACTTC
CASSLRLAGEQYF
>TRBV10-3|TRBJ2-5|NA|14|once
TGTGCCATCAGTGAGTCGGGGCAGGGAGAGACCCAGTACTTC
CAISESGQGETQYF
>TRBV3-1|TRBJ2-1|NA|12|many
TGTGCCAGCAGGTCACGAAACAATGAGCAGTTCTTC
CASRSRNNEQFF
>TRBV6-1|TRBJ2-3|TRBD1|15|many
TGTGCCAGCAGTGAAGCACAGGGGAACGCAGATACGCAGTATTTT
CASSEAQGNADTQYF
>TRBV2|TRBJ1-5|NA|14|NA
TGTGCCAGCAGTGCTCAGGGAAGCAATCAGCCCCAGCATTTT
CASSAQGSNQPQHF
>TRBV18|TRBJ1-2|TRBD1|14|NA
TGTGCCAGCACTCCGCGGGACAGGGGCTATGGCTACACCTTC
CASTPRDRGYGYTF
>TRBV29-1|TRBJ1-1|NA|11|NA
TGCGGCGTCCAATCGAGAACTGAAGCTTTCTTT
CGVQSRTEAFF
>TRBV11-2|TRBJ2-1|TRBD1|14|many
TGTGCCAGCAGCATATCACAGGGGAACAATGAGCAGTTCTTC
CASSISQGNNEQFF
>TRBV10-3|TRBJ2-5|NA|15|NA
TGTGCCATCAGTGAGGGGGCAGGGGTCCCTGAGACCCAGTACTTC
CAISEGAGVPETQYF
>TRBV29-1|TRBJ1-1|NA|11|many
TGCAGCGTTATGATGAACACTGAAGCTTTCTTT
CSVMMNTEAFF
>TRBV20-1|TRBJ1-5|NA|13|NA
TGCAGTGCTACTGAGAATAGAAATCAGCCCCAGCATTTT
CSATENRNQPQHF
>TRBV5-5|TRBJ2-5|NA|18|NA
TGTGCCAGCAGCCGATATGGACAGTCCAAGGGGTTTGCGGAGACCCAGTACTTC
CASSRYGQSKGFAETQYF
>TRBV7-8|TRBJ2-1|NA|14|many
TGTGCCAGCAGCCTCGGACAGTCGCTCAATGAGCAGTTCTTC
CASSLGQSLNEQFF
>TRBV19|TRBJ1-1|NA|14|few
TGTGCCAGTAATTTGGACGGTATGAACACTGAAGCTTTCTTT
CASNLDGMNTEAFF
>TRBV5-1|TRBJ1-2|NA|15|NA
TGCGCCAGCGCTCCCGGGGGGGCCCCTAACTATGGCTACACCTTC
CASAPGGAPNYGYTF
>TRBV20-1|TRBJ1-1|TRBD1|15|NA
TGCAGTGCTAGAGATGGGGGACAGATGAACACTGAAGCTTTCTTT
CSARDGGQMNTEAFF
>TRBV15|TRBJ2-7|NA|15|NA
TGTGCCACCAGCAGAGATACCTCAGGGGACAACGAGCAGTACTTC
CATSRDTSGDNEQYF
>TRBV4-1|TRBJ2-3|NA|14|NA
TGCGCCAGCAGCCAGTTTCCAGACACAGATACGCAGTATTTT
CASSQFPDTDTQYF
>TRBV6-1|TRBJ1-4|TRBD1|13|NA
TGTGCCAGCAGGGAGACAGGGGGTGAAAAACTGTTTTTT
CASRETGGEKLFF
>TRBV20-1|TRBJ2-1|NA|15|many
TGCAGTGCTCCCGCCCCTGGCCGGTCCTACAATGAGCAGTTCTTC
CSAPAPGRSYNEQFF
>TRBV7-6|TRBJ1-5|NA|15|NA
TGTGCCAGCAGCTTAGCGACAGGATACAATCAGCCCCAGCATTTT
CASSLATGYNQPQHF
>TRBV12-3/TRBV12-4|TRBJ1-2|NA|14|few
TGTGCCAGCAGTTCATACAGGGAGCACTATGGCTACACCTTC
CASSSYREHYGYTF
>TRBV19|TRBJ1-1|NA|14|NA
TGTGCCAGTAGTATAGTTGGGGCCCCCACTGAAGCTTTCTTT
CASSIVGAPTEAFF
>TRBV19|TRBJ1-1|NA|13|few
TGTGCCAGTAATCCAGGTATAAACACTGAAGCTTTCTTT
CASNPGINTEAFF
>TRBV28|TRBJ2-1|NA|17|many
TGTGCCAGCAGCCTACAACTGGGCACAGGGCCCTACAATGAGCAGTTCTTC
CASSLQLGTGPYNEQFF
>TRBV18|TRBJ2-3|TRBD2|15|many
TGTGCCAGCTCTTCCAGCGGGGGGGCAGGAGATACGCAGTATTTT
CASSSSGGAGDTQYF
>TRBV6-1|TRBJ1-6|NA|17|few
TGTGCCAGCAGTCCCCTTAGGGGCGCGGCACCTAATTCACCCCTCCACTTT
CASSPLRGAAPNSPLHF
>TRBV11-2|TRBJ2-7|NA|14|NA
TGTGCCAGCAGCTTAGTCCGGGACCCATACGAGCAGTACTTC
CASSLVRDPYEQYF
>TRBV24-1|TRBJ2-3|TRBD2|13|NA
TGTGCCACGGCGGGAGTAGGCACAGATACGCAGTATTTT
CATAGVGTDTQYF
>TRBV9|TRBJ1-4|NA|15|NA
TGTGCCAGCAGCTCGAGAGGGGACACTAATGAAAAACTGTTTTTT
CASSSRGDTNEKLFF
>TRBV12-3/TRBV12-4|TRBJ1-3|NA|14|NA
TGTGCCAGCAGTTTAGAGAGGACACGGAACACCATATATTTT
CASSLERTRNTIYF
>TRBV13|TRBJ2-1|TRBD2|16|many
TGTGCCAGCAGCTTAGACCCCGGGACTAGCTTCAATGAGCAGTTCTTC
CASSLDPGTSFNEQFF
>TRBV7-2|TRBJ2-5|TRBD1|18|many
TGTGCCAGCACCTCCGACGCAGAGAGGGACAGGCCCCAAGAGACCCAGTACTTC
CASTSDAERDRPQETQYF
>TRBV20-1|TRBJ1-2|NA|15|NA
TGCAGTGCTAGAGATCCCGCAGGGGACTTCTATGGCTACACCTTC
CSARDPAGDFYGYTF
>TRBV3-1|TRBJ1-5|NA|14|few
TGTGCCAGCAGCCAAGACCCGACAGCTCAGCCCCAGCATTTT
CASSQDPTAQPQHF
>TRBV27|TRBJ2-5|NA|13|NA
TGTGCCAGCAGTTCAGCATTCCAAGAGACCCAGTACTTC
CASSSAFQETQYF
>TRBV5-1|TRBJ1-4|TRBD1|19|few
TGCGCCAGCAGCTTGTCAAAGGACAGGGGAGAGGCAACTAATGAAAAACTGTTTTTT
CASSLSKDRGEATNEKLFF
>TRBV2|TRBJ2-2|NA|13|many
TGTGCCAGCAGTGAATTGTCGGACGGGGAGCTGTTTTTT
CASSELSDGELFF
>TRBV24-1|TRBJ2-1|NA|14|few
TGTGCCACCAGTGATTCGACAGTGGACTATGAGCAGTTCTTC
CATSDSTVDYEQFF
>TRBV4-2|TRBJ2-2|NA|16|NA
TGTGCCAGCAGCCAAGAAAGGGGCGGGTACACCGGGGAGCTGTTTTTT
CASSQERGGYTGELFF
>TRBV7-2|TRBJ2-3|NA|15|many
TGTGCCAGCAGCTTAGGAGGGTTTTTGGCAGATACGCAGTATTTT
CASSLGGFLADTQYF
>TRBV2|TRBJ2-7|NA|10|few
TGTGCCAGCAGTGAAGGTGTGCAGTACTTC
CASSEGVQYF
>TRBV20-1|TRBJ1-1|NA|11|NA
TGCAGTGCTAGAACTGACACTGAAGCTTTCTTT
CSARTDTEAFF
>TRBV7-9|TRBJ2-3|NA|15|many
TGTGCCAGCACCGAAGGGTCCGGGGATGGAAATACGCAGTATTTT
CASTEGSGDGNTQYF
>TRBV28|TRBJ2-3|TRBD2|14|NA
TGTGCCAGCAGTTTCGGGGGCGGGGGGAATACGCAGTATTTT
CASSFGGGGNTQYF
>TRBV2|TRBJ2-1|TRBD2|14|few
TGTGCCAGCGGGGGCGGCGGGGGGTCGAATGAGCAGTTCTTC
CASGGGGGSNEQFF
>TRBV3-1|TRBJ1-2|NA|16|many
TGTGCCAGCAGCCAAGTTCTTCCGGGACTTAACTATGGCTACACCTTC
CASSQVLPGLNYGYTF
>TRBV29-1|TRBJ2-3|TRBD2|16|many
TGCAGCGTCCATGCGTCGGGGGTAGCGGGAGCAGATACGCAGTATTTT
CSVHASGVAGADTQYF
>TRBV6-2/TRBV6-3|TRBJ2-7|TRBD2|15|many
TGTGCCAGCAGTTACAAGGGACTATACTCCTACGAGCAGTACTTC
CASSYKGLYSYEQYF
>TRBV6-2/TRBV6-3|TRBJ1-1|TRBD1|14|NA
TGTGCCAGCAGAATCCGCAGGGGGGGAACTGAAGCTTTCTTT
CASRIRRGGTEAFF
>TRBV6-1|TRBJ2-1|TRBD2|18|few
TGTGCCAGCAGTGAATTCATATTGACTAGCGGGGTCGACAATGAGCAGTTCTTC
CASSEFILTSGVDNEQFF
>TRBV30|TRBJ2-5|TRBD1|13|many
TGTGCCTGGAGTGGGACAGGGGGAGAGACCCAGTACTTC
CAWSGTGGETQYF
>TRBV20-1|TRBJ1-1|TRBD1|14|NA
TGCAGTGCTAGTTACGGACAGGGGAACACTGAAGCTTTCTTT
CSASYGQGNTEAFF